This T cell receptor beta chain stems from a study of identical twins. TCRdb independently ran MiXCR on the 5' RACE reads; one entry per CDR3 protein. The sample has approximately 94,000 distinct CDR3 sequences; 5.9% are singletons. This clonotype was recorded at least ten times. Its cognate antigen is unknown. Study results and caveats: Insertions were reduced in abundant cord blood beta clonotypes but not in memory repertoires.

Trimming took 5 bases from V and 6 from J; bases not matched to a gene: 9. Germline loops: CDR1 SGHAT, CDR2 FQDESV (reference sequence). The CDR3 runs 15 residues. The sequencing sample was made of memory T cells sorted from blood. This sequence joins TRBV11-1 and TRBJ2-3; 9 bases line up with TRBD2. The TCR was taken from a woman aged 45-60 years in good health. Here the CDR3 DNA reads TGTGCCAGCAGCCCGAGGACGGCGGGAGGGGATACGCAGTATTTT. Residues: CASSPRTAGGDTQYF.